This T cell receptor (beta chain) was sequenced for a study of cytomegalovirus exposure and HLA in healthy donors. Overall study findings and caveats: TRBV6-2, TRBV6-3 and some other V segments were unresolvable in 87-base-pair reads. Cytomegalovirus status was reportedly diagnosed by the classifier with high specificity and sensitivity. 16,951 TCR beta sequences were associated with HLA alleles at 0.05 false discovery rate in a later analysis. It was 164 TCR beta chains that were listed as cytomegalovirus-associated.

As concerns this clone: The antigen is not known.

With 60 Vbeta and 13 Jbeta primers, the PCR was carried out. TCRdb's table, derived via immunoSEQ multiplex PCR, lists solely in-frame clones and lacks some. The sample consists of approximately 110,000 clones, roughly three quarters of them appearing once. The CDR3 totals 15 residues. Germline lookup yields CDR1 SGHRS and CDR2 YFSETQ. The V gene end was trimmed by 3 bases and the J gene end by 1 base; junction bases not matched to a gene: 2. The V gene is TRBV5-1, the J gene TRBJ2-2; 8 bases are a match to TRBD1. The sample was PBMCs. This receptor was taken from a male donor in good health and CMV-seronegative. The CDR3 sequence is CASSSGTGNTGELFF. CDR3 DNA sequence: TGCGCCAGCAGCTCCGGGACAGGGAACACCGGGGAGCTGTTTTTT.